The clone carrying this T cell receptor (beta chain) was counted a few times. Germline-derived CDR1 and CDR2 are SGHNT and YENEEA. Trimming cost V 3 bases and J 5 bases; bases outside gene matches: 8. The CDR3 length is 16 residues. This record comes from a study of T-cell memory formation after mild COVID-19. Overall study: Clustering of TCRs was largely donor specific.

Using its own MiXCR run on the 5' RACE reads, TCRdb lists one record per CDR3 protein. The table shows approximately 260,000 distinct CDR3 sequences, with about 17% occurring only once. Material for sequencing was PBMCs or a T cell subset sorted from them (not recorded which). This chain links TRBV11-3 with TRBJ2-3; TRBD1 agrees at 10 bases. The TCR sequence derives from a man between 18 and 29 years old who had mild COVID-19 (a few samples of this study predate the infection). Cell type and time point are not known. This CDR3 reads CASSLTGTGDGDTQYF. The CDR3 region has the DNA TGTGCCAGCAGCTTGACCGGGACAGGGGATGGAGATACGCAGTATTTT.